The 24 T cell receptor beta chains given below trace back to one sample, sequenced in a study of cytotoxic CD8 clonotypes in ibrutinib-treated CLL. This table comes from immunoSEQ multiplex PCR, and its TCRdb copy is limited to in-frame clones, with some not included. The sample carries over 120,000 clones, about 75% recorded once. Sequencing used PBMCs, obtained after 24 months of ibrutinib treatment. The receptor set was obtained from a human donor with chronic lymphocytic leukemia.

The CDR3 coding sequence is TGTGCCAGCAGCCCTAGGGCGGGGGGCCCAGAGACCCAGTACTTC. This gives the protein CASSPRAGGPETQYF. The chain has TRBV5-4 and TRBJ2-5, with 8 positions matching TRBD2. The CDR3 consists of 15 residues. Trimming removed 4 bases from V and 4 bases from J; junction bases left unmatched: 9. Germline assignment: CDR1 SGHNT and CDR2 YYREEE (reference sequence). Combining the CDR3 with reference TRBV5-4 and TRBJ2-5 gives the whole variable domain ETGVTQSPTHLIKTRGQQVTLRCSSQSGHNTVSWYQQALGQGPQFIFQYYREEENGRGNFPPRFSGLQFPNYSSELNVNALELDDSALYLCASSPRAGGPETQYFGPGTRLLVL.

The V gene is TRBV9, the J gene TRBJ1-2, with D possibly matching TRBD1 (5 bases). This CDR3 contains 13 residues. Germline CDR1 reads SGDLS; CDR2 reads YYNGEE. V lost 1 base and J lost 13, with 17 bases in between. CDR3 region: CASSVPGTGGFTF. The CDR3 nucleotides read TGTGCCAGCAGCGTACCAGGGACGGGAGGTTTCACCTTC.

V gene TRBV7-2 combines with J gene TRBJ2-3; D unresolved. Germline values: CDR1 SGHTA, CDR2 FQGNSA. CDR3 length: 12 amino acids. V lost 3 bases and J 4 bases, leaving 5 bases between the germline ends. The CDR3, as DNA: TGTGCCAGCAGCTTCGGTCCAGATACGCAGTATTTT. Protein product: CASSFGPDTQYF. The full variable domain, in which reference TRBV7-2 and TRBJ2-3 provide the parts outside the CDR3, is GAGVSQSPSNKVTEKGKDVELRCDPISGHTALYWYRQSLGQGLEFLIYFQGNSAPDKSGLPSDRFSAERTGGSVSTLTIQRTQQEDSAVYLCASSFGPDTQYFGPGTRLTVL.

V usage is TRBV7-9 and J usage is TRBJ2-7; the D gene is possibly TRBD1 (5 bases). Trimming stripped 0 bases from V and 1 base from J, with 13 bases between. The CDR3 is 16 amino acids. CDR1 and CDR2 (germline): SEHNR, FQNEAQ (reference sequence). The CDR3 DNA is TGTGCCAGCAGCTTAGCGCGTGGCAGGGTTTCCTACGAGCAGTACTTC. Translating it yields CASSLARGRVSYEQYF. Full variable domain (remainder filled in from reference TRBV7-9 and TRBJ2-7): DTGVSQNPRHKITKRGQNVTFRCDPISEHNRLYWYRQTLGQGPEFLTYFQNEAQLEKSRLLSDRFSAERPKGSFSTLEIQRTEQGDSAMYLCASSLARGRVSYEQYFGPGTRLTVT.

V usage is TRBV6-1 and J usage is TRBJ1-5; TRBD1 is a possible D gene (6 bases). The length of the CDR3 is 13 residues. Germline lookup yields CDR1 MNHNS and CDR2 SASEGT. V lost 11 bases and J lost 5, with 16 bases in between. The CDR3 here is CAVQGTHDQPQHF. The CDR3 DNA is TGTGCCGTCCAGGGGACACACGATCAGCCCCAGCATTTT.

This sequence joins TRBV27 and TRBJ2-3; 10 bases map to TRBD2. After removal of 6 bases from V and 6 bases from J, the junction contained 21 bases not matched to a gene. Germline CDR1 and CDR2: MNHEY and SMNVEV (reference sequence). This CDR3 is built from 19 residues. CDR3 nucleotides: TGTGCCAGCAGCCCGAGGGTGGCTAGCGGGGGACGAGAGGTGGATACGCAGTATTTT. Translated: CASSPRVASGGREVDTQYF.

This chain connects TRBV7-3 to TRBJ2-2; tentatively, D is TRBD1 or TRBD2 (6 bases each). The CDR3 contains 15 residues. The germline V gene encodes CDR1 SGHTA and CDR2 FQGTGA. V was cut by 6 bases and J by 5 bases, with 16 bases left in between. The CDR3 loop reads CASSPWRGKTGELFF. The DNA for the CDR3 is TGTGCCAGCAGTCCGTGGAGGGGGAAGACCGGGGAGCTGTTTTTT.

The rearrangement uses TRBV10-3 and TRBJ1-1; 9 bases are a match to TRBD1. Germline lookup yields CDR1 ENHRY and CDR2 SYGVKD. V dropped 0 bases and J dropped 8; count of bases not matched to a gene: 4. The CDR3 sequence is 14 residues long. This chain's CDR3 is CAISESRDREEAFF. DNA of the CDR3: TGTGCCATCAGTGAGTCGAGGGACAGGGAAGAAGCTTTCTTT.

This CDR3 is CATSKGGAQTEKLFF. Written as DNA, the CDR3 is TGTGCCACCAGCAAGGGGGGCGCTCAAACGGAAAAACTGTTTTTT. V usage is TRBV15 and J usage is TRBJ1-4; perhaps TRBD1 as D (6 bases). Germline CDR1 reads LNHNV; CDR2 reads YYDKDF (reference sequence). V was cut by 4 bases and J by 8 bases, with 17 bases left in between. The CDR3 extends over 15 amino acids.

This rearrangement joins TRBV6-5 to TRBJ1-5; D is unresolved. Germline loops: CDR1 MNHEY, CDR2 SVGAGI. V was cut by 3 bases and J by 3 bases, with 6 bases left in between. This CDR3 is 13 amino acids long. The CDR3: CASSYKVNQPQHF. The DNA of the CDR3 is TGTGCCAGCAGTTATAAGGTCAATCAGCCCCAGCATTTT.

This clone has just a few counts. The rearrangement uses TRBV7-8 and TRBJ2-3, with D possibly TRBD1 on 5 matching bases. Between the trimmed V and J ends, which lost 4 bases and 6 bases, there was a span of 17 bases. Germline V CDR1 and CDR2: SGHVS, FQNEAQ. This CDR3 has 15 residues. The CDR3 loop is CASSSGPWPGDTQYF. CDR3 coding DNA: TGTGCCAGCAGCTCAGGGCCCTGGCCAGGGGATACGCAGTATTTT.

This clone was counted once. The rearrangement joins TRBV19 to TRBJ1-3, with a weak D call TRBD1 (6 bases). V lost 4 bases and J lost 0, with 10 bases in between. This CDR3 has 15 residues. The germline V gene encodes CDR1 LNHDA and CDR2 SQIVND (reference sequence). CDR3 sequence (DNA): TGTGCCAGTAGTAGGGGGGACACCTCTGGAAACACCATATATTTT. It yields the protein CASSRGDTSGNTIYF. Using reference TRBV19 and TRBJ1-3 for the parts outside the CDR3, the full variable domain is DGGITQSPKYLFRKEGQNVTLSCEQNLNHDAMYWYRQDPGQGLRLIYYSQIVNDFQKGDIAEGYSVSREKKESFPLTVTSAQKNPTAFYLCASSRGDTSGNTIYFGEGSWLTVV.

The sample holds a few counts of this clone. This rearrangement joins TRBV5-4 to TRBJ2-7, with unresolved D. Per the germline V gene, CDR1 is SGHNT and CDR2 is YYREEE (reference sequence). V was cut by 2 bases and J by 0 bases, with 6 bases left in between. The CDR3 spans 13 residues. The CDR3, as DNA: TGTGCCAGCAGCTTCAGTCACTCCTACGAGCAGTACTTC. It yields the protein CASSFSHSYEQYF.

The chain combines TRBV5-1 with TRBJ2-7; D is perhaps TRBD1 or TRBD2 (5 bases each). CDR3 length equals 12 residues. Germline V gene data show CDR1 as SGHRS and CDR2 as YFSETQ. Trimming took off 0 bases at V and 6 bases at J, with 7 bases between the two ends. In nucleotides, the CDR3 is TGCGCCAGCAGCTTGGGAGGGGTCGAGCAGTACTTC. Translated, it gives CASSLGGVEQYF.

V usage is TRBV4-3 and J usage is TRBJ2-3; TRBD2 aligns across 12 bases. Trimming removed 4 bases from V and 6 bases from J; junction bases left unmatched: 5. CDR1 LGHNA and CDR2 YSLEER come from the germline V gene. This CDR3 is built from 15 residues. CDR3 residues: CASSRLAGVGDTQYF. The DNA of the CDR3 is TGCGCCAGCAGCCGACTAGCGGGAGTCGGGGATACGCAGTATTTT.

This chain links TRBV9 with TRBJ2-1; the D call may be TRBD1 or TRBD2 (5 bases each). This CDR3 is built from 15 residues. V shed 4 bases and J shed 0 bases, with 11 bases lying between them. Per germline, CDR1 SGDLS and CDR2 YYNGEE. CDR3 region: CASSPDGTSYNEQFF. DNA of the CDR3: TGTGCCAGCAGCCCAGACGGGACCTCCTACAATGAGCAGTTCTTC.

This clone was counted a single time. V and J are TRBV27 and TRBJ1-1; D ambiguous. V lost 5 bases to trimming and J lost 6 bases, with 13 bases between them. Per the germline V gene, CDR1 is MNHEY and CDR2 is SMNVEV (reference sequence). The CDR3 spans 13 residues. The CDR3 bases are TGTGCCAGCAGTCTTCGGACCCCGGCTGAAGCTTTCTTT. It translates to CASSLRTPAEAFF.

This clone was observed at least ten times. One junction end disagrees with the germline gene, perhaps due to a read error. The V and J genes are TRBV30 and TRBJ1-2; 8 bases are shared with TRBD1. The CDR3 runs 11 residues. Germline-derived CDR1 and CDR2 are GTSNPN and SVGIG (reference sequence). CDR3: CAWAGTGALHF. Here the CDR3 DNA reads TGTGCCTGGGCCGGGACAGGAGCGTTACACTTC.

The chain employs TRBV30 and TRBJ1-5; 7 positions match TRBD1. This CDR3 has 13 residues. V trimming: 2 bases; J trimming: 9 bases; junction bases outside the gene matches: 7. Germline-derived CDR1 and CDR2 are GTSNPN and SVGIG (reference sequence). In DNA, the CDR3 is TGTGCCTGGAGTTCGGAGGGGGCGACGCCCCAGCATTTT. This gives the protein CAWSSEGATPQHF.

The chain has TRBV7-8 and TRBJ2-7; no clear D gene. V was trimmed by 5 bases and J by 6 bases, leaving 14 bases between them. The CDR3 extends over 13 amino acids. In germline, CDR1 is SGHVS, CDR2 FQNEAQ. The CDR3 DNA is TGTGCCAGCAGCATCCGGTCGGTGGGCGAGCAGTACTTC. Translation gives CASSIRSVGEQYF.

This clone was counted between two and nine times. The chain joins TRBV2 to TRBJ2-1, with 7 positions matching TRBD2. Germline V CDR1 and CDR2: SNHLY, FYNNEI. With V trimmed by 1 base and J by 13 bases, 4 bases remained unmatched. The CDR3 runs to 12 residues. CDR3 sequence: CASSEGLAAQFF. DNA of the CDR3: TGTGCCAGCAGTGAAGGGCTAGCGGCTCAGTTCTTC.

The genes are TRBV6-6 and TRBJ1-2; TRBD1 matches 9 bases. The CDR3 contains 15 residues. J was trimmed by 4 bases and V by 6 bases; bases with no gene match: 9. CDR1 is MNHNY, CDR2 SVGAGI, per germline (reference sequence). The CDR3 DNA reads TGTGCCAGCAGGGGACAGGGAGGAGAGGGCTATGGCTACACCTTC. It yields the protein CASRGQGGEGYGYTF.

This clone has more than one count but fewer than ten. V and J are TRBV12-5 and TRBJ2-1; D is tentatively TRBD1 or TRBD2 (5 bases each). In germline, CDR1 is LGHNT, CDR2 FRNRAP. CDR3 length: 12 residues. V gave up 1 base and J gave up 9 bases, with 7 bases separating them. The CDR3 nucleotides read TGTGCTAGTGGTTTGGGGGGGATTGAGCAGTTCTTC. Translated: CASGLGGIEQFF.

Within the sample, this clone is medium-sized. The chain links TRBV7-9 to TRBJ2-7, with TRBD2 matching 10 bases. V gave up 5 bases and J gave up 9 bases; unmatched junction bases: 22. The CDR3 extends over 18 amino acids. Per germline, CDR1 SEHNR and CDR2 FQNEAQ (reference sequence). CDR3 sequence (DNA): TGTGCCAGCAGCCCACCCAGGTATAGCGGGAGGCGGGGGGGCCGGCAGTACTTC. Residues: CASSPPRYSGRRGGRQYF.